This TCR beta chain was identified during a study of blood T cell repertoires in COVID-19. Study details: Italy, Spain and the United States were the sources of the convalescent and acute COVID-19 samples. In each case, the material was cDNA or gDNA derived from T cells, B-cell-depleted T cells, or PBMCs.

The ends lost 4 bases at V and 2 bases at J; junction bases unmatched: 8. CDR3 length equals 16 residues. Germline V gene sequence: CDR1 MDHEN, CDR2 SYDVKM. Original handling: Estimated nucleated cell counts came from reference gene primer amplification. Profiling relied on immunoSEQ multiplex PCR, and the TCRdb table lists in-frame clones only, not all of them. For V, J and clone size, that table is used; D and trimming come from the DNA. The top ten clones hold under 4% of a sample with 200,000 to 250,000 clones, about 90% of them seen once. The chain recombines TRBV28 with TRBJ1-5, with 7 nucleotides matching TRBD1. The clonotype comes from a man aged 18 to 29 with active or convalescent COVID-19. Sequencing was carried out using peripheral blood. CDR3 nucleotide sequence: TGTGCCAGCAGTTATCTTCCAGGGGGTGGCAATCAGCCCCAGCATTTT. Amino acid sequence: CASSYLPGGGNQPQHF.